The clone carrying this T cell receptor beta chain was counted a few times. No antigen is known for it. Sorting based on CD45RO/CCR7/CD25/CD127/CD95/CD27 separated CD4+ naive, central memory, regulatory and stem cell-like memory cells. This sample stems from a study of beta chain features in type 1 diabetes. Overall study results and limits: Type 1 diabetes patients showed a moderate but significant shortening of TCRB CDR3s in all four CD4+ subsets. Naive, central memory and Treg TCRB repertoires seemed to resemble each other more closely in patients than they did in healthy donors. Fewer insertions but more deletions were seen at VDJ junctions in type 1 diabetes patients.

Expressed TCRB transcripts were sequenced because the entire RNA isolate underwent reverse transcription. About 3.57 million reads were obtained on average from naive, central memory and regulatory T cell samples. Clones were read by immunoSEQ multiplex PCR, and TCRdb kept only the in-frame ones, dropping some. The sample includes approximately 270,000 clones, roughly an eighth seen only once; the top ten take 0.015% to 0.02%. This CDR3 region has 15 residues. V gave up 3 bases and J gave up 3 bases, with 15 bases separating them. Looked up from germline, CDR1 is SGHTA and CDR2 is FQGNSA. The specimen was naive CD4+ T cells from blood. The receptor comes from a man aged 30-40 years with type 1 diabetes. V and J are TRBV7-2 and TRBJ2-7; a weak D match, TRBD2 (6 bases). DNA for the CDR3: TGTGCCAGCAGCTTGATTGTCGGGCGGGGCTACGAGCAGTACTTC. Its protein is CASSLIVGRGYEQYF.